The entry below gives a single T cell receptor beta chain sequence along with its context. Its antigen is currently unknown. Assay: immunoSEQ multiplex PCR; the TCRdb copy retains only in-frame clones and omits some. The sample yields 30,000 to 50,000 clones, more than 75% seen once. This sample was included in a study of chemoradiotherapy in HPV16-positive cancers. Germline values: CDR1 SGHNT, CDR2 YYREEE (reference sequence). This CDR3 comprises 15 residues. V lost 4 bases to trimming and J lost 3 bases, with 16 bases between them. Notes on the study in general: Candidate HPV-specific clones and E7-related TCR motifs grew in tumor during treatment. The functional HPV-specific definition rests on just a couple of HPV16-positive patients. Better recurrence-free survival went with HPV-responsive T-cell expansion in HPV16-positive patients.

Over chemoradiotherapy, repertoires were sampled more than once. Sequences were derived from blood, sampled from a patient who underwent chemoradiotherapy. The receptor was isolated from a human donor with HPV-associated anogenital cancer. The chain links TRBV5-4 to TRBJ2-5; D may correspond to TRBD1 or TRBD2 (6 bases each). The DNA of the CDR3 is TGTGCCAGCAGCGGGGCAGGGGACTTAAAAGAGACCCAGTACTTC. It specifies CASSGAGDLKETQYF.